This T cell receptor (beta chain) stems from a study of T cell repertoires in cytomegalovirus infection. A single record per CDR3 protein comes from TCRdb applying MiXCR to the reads. The sample includes 560,000 or so distinct CDR3 sequences, 16% seen only once; the top ten take around 25%. Germline values: CDR1 KGHDR, CDR2 SFDVKD. V shed 7 bases, J shed 1 base, and the junction held 4 bases outside the gene matches. The CDR3 runs to 15 residues. Material for sequencing was CD8+ T cells from PBMCs. This clonotype originated in a human donor in good health (CMV status not recorded). Some clones in this sample may be carry-over from other donors' samples. The chain combines TRBV24-1 with TRBJ2-2; the match to TRBD1 covers 8 bases. CDR3 sequence (DNA): TGTGCCACCAGCCCGACAGGGGAGAACACCGGGGAGCTGTTTTTT. This codes for CATSPTGENTGELFF.